This TCR beta chain came from a study of T cell responses to AZD1222 COVID-19 vaccine. Study background: Investigators merged groups given second doses at roughly 4 or roughly 12 weeks.

Of note for this clone: Its antigen is not known.

Whole-study findings and limits: The repertoires were collected only after the peak T cell response.

The repertoire was sequenced with immunoSEQ multiplex PCR; TCRdb's copy has only in-frame clones and lacks some. This repertoire shows about 86,000 clones, more than 75% found once; its top ten account for around 2.8%. Material: peripheral blood, obtained on day 0 of AZD1222 vaccination. This clonotype was obtained from an adult in good health.

CDR3 coding DNA: TGTGCCACCGGGACACGAGATGAGCAGTTCTTC. It is translated as CATGTRDEQFF. V is TRBV27 and J is TRBJ2-1; D perhaps matches TRBD1 (6 bases). The CDR3 extends over 11 amino acids. In germline, CDR1 is MNHEY, CDR2 SMNVEV (reference sequence). The germline V and J ends were trimmed by 10 bases and 8 bases, with 12 bases remaining between them.